What follows are 31 T cell receptor beta chains derived from one specimen sequenced in a study of blood T cell repertoires in COVID-19. Sequencing was performed with immunoSEQ multiplex PCR; in TCRdb, only in-frame clones are kept and a portion is missing. The data contain roughly 570,000 clones, approximately 88% of them singletons. The material sequenced was peripheral blood. The receptors were sampled from a woman aged 45-65 years with COVID-19, enrolled during active disease.

The V and J genes are TRBV5-1 and TRBJ2-7, with D possibly matching TRBD1 (6 bases). V dropped 1 base and J dropped 5 bases, with 16 bases sitting between them. This CDR3 comprises 15 residues. The germline V gene has CDR1 SGHRS and CDR2 YFSETQ. The chain's CDR3 is CASSLRVAGDNEQYF. In DNA form, the CDR3 reads TGCGCCAGCAGCTTGAGGGTAGCCGGGGACAACGAGCAGTACTTC.

This clone showed up just once. The rearrangement uses TRBV2 and TRBJ1-4, with D possibly being TRBD1 (5 bases). Germline lookup yields CDR1 SNHLY and CDR2 FYNNEI. The length of the CDR3 is 14 residues. Trimming shortened V by 6 bases and J by 4 bases, and 12 bases separated the two germline ends. The CDR3 reads CASRRQGLNEKLFF. For the CDR3, the DNA is TGTGCCAGCAGGAGGCAGGGCCTTAATGAAAAACTGTTTTTT.

J is TRBJ1-1 and V is TRBV12-3 or TRBV12-4; D is possibly TRBD1 (6 bases). This CDR3 comprises 12 residues. The V end was cut by 7 bases, the J end by 7 bases, with 13 bases between. The CDR3 protein is CASTWARGEAFF. CDR3 nucleotides: TGTGCCAGCACCTGGGCCAGGGGTGAAGCTTTCTTT.

This chain uses TRBV14 with TRBJ1-1; TRBD1 is a possible D gene (6 bases). CDR3 length equals 16 residues. Trimming cost V 3 bases and J 5 bases, with 19 bases left between them. The germline V gene encodes CDR1 SGHDN and CDR2 FVKESK. The CDR3 here is CASSHPVWGRRTEAFF. DNA for the CDR3: TGTGCCAGCAGCCACCCCGTATGGGGGCGCCGGACTGAAGCTTTCTTT.

The chain is built from TRBV7-9 and TRBJ2-5; D may be TRBD1 (6 bases). Deletions cut 4 bases from V and 0 bases from J, with 15 bases between. Germline CDR1 SEHNR, CDR2 FQNEAQ (reference sequence). The CDR3 covers 16 residues. CDR3: CASSSRTANYQETQYF. Written as DNA, the CDR3 is TGTGCCAGCAGCTCTAGGACAGCAAATTACCAAGAGACCCAGTACTTC.

The V gene is TRBV30, the J gene TRBJ2-3, with 7 bases identical to TRBD1. Per the germline V gene, CDR1 is GTSNPN and CDR2 is SVGIG (reference sequence). This CDR3 spans 16 amino acids. Germline trimming cut 3 bases from V and 2 bases from J; bases unmatched to any gene: 11. CDR3 amino acids: CAWSRKGALITDTQYF. The CDR3 DNA reads as TGTGCCTGGAGCAGAAAGGGGGCGCTTATCACAGATACGCAGTATTTT.

The chain combines TRBV19 with TRBJ1-4; no clear D gene. Germline values: CDR1 LNHDA, CDR2 SQIVND (reference sequence). V gave up 6 bases and J gave up 8 bases, with 16 bases separating them. There are 14 residues in the CDR3. CDR3 in amino acids: CASSTDGEGEKLFF. For the CDR3, the DNA is TGTGCCAGTAGCACAGACGGGGAGGGAGAAAAACTGTTTTTT.

The chain is built from TRBV3-1 (or the pseudogene TRBV3-2) and TRBJ2-2, with 8 bases that match TRBD1. The V gene end was trimmed by 0 bases and the J gene end by 3 bases; junction bases not matched to a gene: 3. The V gene's germline CDR1 is LGHDT and CDR2 YNNKEL (reference sequence). This CDR3 is built from 16 residues. Written as DNA, the CDR3 is TGTGCCAGCAGCCAAGATGGACAGGGAGACACCGGGGAGCTGTTTTTT. The encoded protein is CASSQDGQGDTGELFF.

This clone showed up just once. The rearrangement links TRBV15 to TRBJ1-5, with 8 bases fitting TRBD1. Per the germline V gene, CDR1 is LNHNV and CDR2 is YYDKDF (reference sequence). The CDR3 runs to 14 residues. V shed 0 bases, J shed 6 bases, and the junction held 1 base outside the gene matches. The CDR3: CATSRDGQGQPQHF. The CDR3 DNA reads as TGTGCCACCAGCAGAGATGGACAGGGTCAGCCCCAGCATTTT. Using reference TRBV15 and TRBJ1-5 for the parts outside the CDR3, the full variable domain is DAMVIQNPRYQVTQFGKPVTLSCSQTLNHNVMYWYQQKSSQAPKLLFHYYDKDFNNEADTPDNFQSRRPNTSFCFLDIRSPGLGDTAMYLCATSRDGQGQPQHFGDGTRLSIL.

The rearrangement uses TRBV28 and TRBJ1-5, with D perhaps TRBD1 (5 bases). Trimming took 5 bases from V and 4 from J, leaving 12 bases between them. CDR1 is MDHEN, CDR2 SYDVKM, per germline. The CDR3 covers 14 residues. The CDR3 DNA follows: TGTGCCAGCAGTCGCGGGGAGGGGAATCAGCCCCAGCATTTT. Protein: CASSRGEGNQPQHF. Drawing the rest from reference TRBV28 and TRBJ1-5, the complete variable domain is DVKVTQSSRYLVKRTGEKVFLECVQDMDHENMFWYRQDPGLGLRLIYFSYDVKMKEKGDIPEGYSVSREKKERFSLILESASTNQTSMYLCASSRGEGNQPQHFGDGTRLSIL.

The genes are TRBV30 and TRBJ2-1; 7 positions agree with TRBD2. The CDR3 length is 13 residues. Trimming removed 7 bases from V and 4 bases from J; junction bases left unmatched: 7. CDR1 and CDR2 (germline): GTSNPN, SVGIG (reference sequence). CDR3 DNA: TGTGCCTTTGGGAGGGGCCATTACAATGAGCAGTTCTTC. It yields the protein CAFGRGHYNEQFF. Combining the CDR3 with reference TRBV30 and TRBJ2-1 gives the whole variable domain SQTIHQWPATLVQPVGSPLSLECTVEGTSNPNLYWYRQAAGRGLQLLFYSVGIGQISSEVPQNLSASRPQDRQFILSSKKLLLSDSGFYLCAFGRGHYNEQFFGPGTRLTVL.

This sequence joins TRBV6-2 or TRBV6-3 and TRBJ1-3, with D unclear. The CDR3 has 14 residues. Germline V gene sequence: CDR1 MNHEY, CDR2 SVGEGT. V lost 6 bases and J lost 4, with 13 bases in between. CDR3 in amino acids: CASSLPGAGNTIYF. The CDR3 region has the DNA TGTGCCAGCAGCCTCCCCGGAGCGGGAAACACCATATATTTT.

This clone occurred a few times. The chain carries TRBV7-8 and TRBJ2-1; 7 bases match TRBD2. The CDR3 sequence is 16 residues long. Germline loops: CDR1 SGHVS, CDR2 FQNEAQ. Losses at the gene ends were 6 bases for V and 9 bases for J; bases not matched to a gene: 17. This CDR3 reads CASRYRAGTTFGEQFF. The CDR3 DNA reads TGTGCCAGCAGATATCGTGCCGGGACTACCTTCGGTGAGCAGTTCTTC.

This rearrangement joins TRBV10-3 to TRBJ2-1; possible D gene TRBD2, 7 bases. V was trimmed by 0 bases and J by 4 bases, leaving 19 bases between them. The length of the CDR3 is 18 residues. Germline V gene sequence: CDR1 ENHRY, CDR2 SYGVKD. CDR3 bases: TGTGCCATCAGTGAGTCAGGGGACCCGGGGGGCCGTTACAATGAGCAGTTCTTC. This sequence encodes CAISESGDPGGRYNEQFF.

This clone was counted between two and nine times. The V call is TRBV5-1, the J call TRBJ1-6, with D maybe TRBD1 (6 bases). Looked up from germline, CDR1 is SGHRS and CDR2 is YFSETQ. Deletions cut 0 bases from V and 1 base from J, with 14 bases between. This CDR3 comprises 18 residues. Written as DNA, the CDR3 is TGCGCCAGCAGCTTGGCCTACAGGGAAGGGTCCTATAATTCACCCCTCCACTTT. Translation: CASSLAYREGSYNSPLHF.

The chain couples TRBV6-1 to TRBJ2-1, with D possibly TRBD2 on 6 matching bases. V was trimmed by 2 bases and J by 7 bases, leaving 15 bases between them. The CDR3 runs to 15 residues. Germline V gene data show CDR1 as MNHNS and CDR2 as SASEGT. The CDR3 nucleotides read TGTGCCAGCAGTGAATTGGGCCGGACTATTAATGAGCAGTTCTTC. Its translation is CASSELGRTINEQFF.

This chain joins TRBV5-1 and TRBJ2-1, with 7 bases identical to TRBD1. The J segment lost 10 bases and the V segment lost 6 bases, leaving 7 bases of the junction unmatched. From germline, CDR1 is SGHRS and CDR2 YFSETQ. The CDR3 runs 12 residues. The DNA for the CDR3 is TGCGCCAGCACCCGACAGGGCAGCGAGCAGTTCTTC. Translated, it gives CASTRQGSEQFF.

Only one count was recorded for this clone. The chain combines TRBV2 with TRBJ2-2, with TRBD1 matching over 7 bases. The V and J ends lost 4 bases and 1 base, in that order; junction bases with no gene match: 9. Per germline, CDR1 SNHLY and CDR2 FYNNEI. The CDR3 is 17 residues long. The CDR3 DNA reads as TGTGCCAGCAGTGTCGCCAGGGGACAGCAGAACACCGGGGAGCTGTTTTTT. As protein: CASSVARGQQNTGELFF.

This sequence joins TRBV2 and TRBJ1-2; 7 nucleotides agree with TRBD1. With V trimmed by 7 bases and J by 7 bases, 12 bases remained unmatched. Germline V gene sequence: CDR1 SNHLY, CDR2 FYNNEI. The CDR3 totals 14 residues. For the CDR3, the DNA is TGTGCCAGCACTTTACAAGGGGGCGCGGGTGGCTACACCTTC. This gives the protein CASTLQGGAGGYTF.

V and J are TRBV19 and TRBJ1-4; D perhaps matches TRBD1 (5 bases). The V end lost 7 bases, the J end lost 6 bases, and 9 bases lay between the germline ends. The CDR3 sequence is 12 residues long. Per the germline V gene, CDR1 is LNHDA and CDR2 is SQIVND (reference sequence). The DNA of the CDR3 is TGTGCCAGTACAGGGTTGGATGAAAAACTGTTTTTT. Translating gives CASTGLDEKLFF.

CDR3 in DNA: TGTGCCATCAGTGAGTCGGCCCGCGCTTTCTTT. Translated: CAISESARAFF. This chain connects TRBV10-3 to TRBJ1-1; D unclear. CDR1 is ENHRY, CDR2 SYGVKD, per germline. The V end lost 0 bases, the J end lost 11 bases, and 7 bases lay between the germline ends. CDR3 size: 11 residues.

V usage is TRBV5-1 and J usage is TRBJ2-2, with D possibly TRBD2 on 5 matching bases. From germline, CDR1 is SGHRS and CDR2 YFSETQ. The CDR3 has 13 residues. Trimming removed 0 bases from V and 6 bases from J, with 6 bases in between. The CDR3 loop reads CASSLVRAGELFF. The CDR3 DNA follows: TGCGCCAGCAGCTTGGTGAGGGCCGGGGAGCTGTTTTTT.

The chain recombines TRBV29-1 with TRBJ2-1; D is perhaps TRBD2 (6 bases). CDR3 size: 15 residues. V was shortened by 0 bases and J by 2 bases, with 11 bases between the two germline ends. Germline CDR1 reads SQVTM; CDR2 reads ANQGSEA. The CDR3 DNA reads as TGCAGCGTTGAAGATCGGGGGACCCCCTACAATGAGCAGTTCTTC. Its protein is CSVEDRGTPYNEQFF.

This chain joins TRBV11-2 and TRBJ2-5; tentatively, D is TRBD2 (5 bases). The CDR3 has 14 amino acids. Trimming left V 1 base short and J 2 bases short, with 8 bases between. CDR1 is SGHAT and CDR2 is FQNNGV in the germline V gene. CDR3 coding DNA: TGTGCCAGCAGCTTAGGGCGACTACAAGAGACCCAGTACTTC. Protein: CASSLGRLQETQYF.

This chain joins TRBV5-5 and TRBJ1-2, with D unresolved. Germline loops: CDR1 SGHKS, CDR2 YYEKEE (reference sequence). The CDR3 runs 14 residues. V was trimmed by 7 bases and J by 4 bases, leaving 17 bases between them. In nucleotides, the CDR3 is TGTGCCAGCGGATCCGGGAGCTTGGGCTATGGCTACACCTTC. This codes for CASGSGSLGYGYTF.

The chain couples TRBV28 to TRBJ1-5, with 7 bases fitting TRBD1. Germline V gene sequence: CDR1 MDHEN, CDR2 SYDVKM. The CDR3 sequence is 16 residues long. Trimming took 3 bases from V and 3 from J; bases not matched to a gene: 8. The CDR3 reads CASSLMGQNYNQPQHF. The CDR3, as DNA: TGTGCCAGCAGTTTGATGGGACAGAATTACAATCAGCCCCAGCATTTT.

This clone was detected a few times. This chain joins TRBV5-1 and TRBJ1-1; 7 nucleotides align to TRBD1. Trimming removed 4 bases from V and 4 bases from J; junction bases left unmatched: 7. The germline V gene encodes CDR1 SGHRS and CDR2 YFSETQ. CDR3 length: 14 amino acids. CDR3 bases: TGCGCCAGCAGCGCGCGACAGGGAGTCACTGAAGCTTTCTTT. Its protein is CASSARQGVTEAFF.

This clone occurred once. The chain is built from TRBV13 and TRBJ1-4, with 10 bases matching TRBD1. V was clipped by 1 base and J by 6 bases; unmatched bases: 2. CDR1 PRHDT and CDR2 FYEKMQ come from the germline V gene (reference sequence). There are 15 residues in the CDR3. This CDR3 is CASSLEGQGDEKLFF. In nucleotides, the CDR3 is TGTGCCAGCAGCTTAGAAGGACAGGGGGATGAAAAACTGTTTTTT.

The rearrangement links TRBV29-1 to TRBJ2-5, with TRBD1 matching 7 bases. There are 13 residues in the CDR3. Germline CDR1 SQVTM, CDR2 ANQGSEA. After removal of 7 bases from V and 2 bases from J, the junction contained 7 bases not matched to a gene. In nucleotides, the CDR3 is TGCAGCGGGGGACAGAGACTACAAGAGACCCAGTACTTC. Translating gives CSGGQRLQETQYF.

This clone has a handful of counts. V is TRBV24-1 and J is TRBJ2-3, with TRBD2 matching 7 bases. Germline CDR1 reads KGHDR; CDR2 reads SFDVKD. The CDR3 contains 17 residues. Trimming cost V 3 bases and J 3 bases; bases outside gene matches: 11. The CDR3 sequence: CATSDPKNAGVTDTQYF. The DNA of the CDR3 is TGTGCCACCAGTGATCCAAAAAACGCGGGGGTAACAGATACGCAGTATTTT.

This chain connects TRBV19 to TRBJ1-1, with TRBD1 identical over 7 bases. Germline CDR1 and CDR2: LNHDA and SQIVND (reference sequence). This CDR3 has 13 amino acids. Trimming took 5 bases from V and 6 from J; bases not matched to a gene: 6. CDR3 amino acids: CASSPTGEPEAFF. The CDR3 region has the DNA TGTGCCAGTAGTCCTACAGGGGAACCTGAAGCTTTCTTT.